This T cell receptor (beta chain) was retrieved from a study of cytomegalovirus exposure and HLA in healthy donors. Germline V gene data show CDR1 as SGHTA and CDR2 as FQGTGA. Germline trimming cut 2 bases from V and 8 bases from J; bases unmatched to any gene: 0. This CDR3 region has 13 residues. With 60 Vbeta and 13 Jbeta primers, the PCR was carried out. Generated by immunoSEQ multiplex PCR, the TCRdb table keeps only in-frame clones and is missing some. Among almost 65,000 clones listed, around four fifths were seen once. The TCR was taken from a male donor in good health and CMV-seropositive. This chain links TRBV7-3 with TRBJ2-3; TRBD1 matches at 11 bases. Source material: PBMCs. The CDR3 DNA is TGTGCCAGCAGCTTAGGGACAGGGGGTACGCAGTATTTT. Translation gives CASSLGTGGTQYF.